These 32 T cell receptor beta chains originate from one sample sequenced in a study of T-cell reconstitution after alpha-beta-depleted transplantation in children. The TCRbeta library incorporated unique molecular identifiers. TCRdb ran MiXCR on the PCR reads and lists one entry per CDR3 protein. The sample carries a few hundred thousand distinct CDR3 sequences, around 25% recorded once. The sequencing used PBMCs, collected before TCRalphabeta/CD19-depleted stem cell transplant. The receptors come from a girl under 10 years old with Fanconi anemia, due to receive a stem cell transplant.

This clonotype was counted at least ten times. The chain uses TRBV6-5 and TRBJ2-7, with 8 bases that match TRBD2. The J segment lost 3 bases and the V segment lost 6 bases, leaving 7 bases of the junction unmatched. In germline, CDR1 is MNHEY, CDR2 SVGAGI. The CDR3 consists of 14 residues. The CDR3 nucleotides read TGTGCCAGCAGCGCCGGGACTAGGGGCTACGAGCAGTACTTC. Translating gives CASSAGTRGYEQYF.

This clonotype was seen many times. The V and J genes are TRBV20-1 and TRBJ2-1; 12 bases fit TRBD2. This CDR3 is built from 18 residues. Germline-derived CDR1 and CDR2 are DFQATT and SNEGSKA (reference sequence). The J segment lost 4 bases and the V segment lost 0 bases, leaving 10 bases of the junction unmatched. In DNA form, the CDR3 reads TGCAGTGCTAGAGATCCCGTTACTAGCGGGAGGAGGTACAATGAGCAGTTCTTC. It encodes CSARDPVTSGRRYNEQFF.

This clonotype turned up a few times. The V call is TRBV29-1, the J call TRBJ2-1, with 8 positions matching TRBD2. The CDR3 length is 15 residues. The J segment lost 7 bases and the V segment lost 4 bases, leaving 12 bases of the junction unmatched. CDR1 is SQVTM, CDR2 ANQGSEA, per germline. The CDR3 nucleotides read TGCAGCGTTGGGGGGGCCGGGGGGGTTTGGAATGAGCAGTTCTTC. Protein sequence: CSVGGAGGVWNEQFF.

This clonotype was seen ten or more times. The chain carries TRBV29-1 and TRBJ2-2; 9 bases map to TRBD1. The V segment lost 6 bases and the J segment 5 bases; nucleotides outside the gene matches: 4. The V gene's germline CDR1 is SQVTM and CDR2 ANQGSEA. This CDR3 contains 13 residues. The CDR3 nucleotides are TGCAGCGTACCCGGGACAGGGACCGGGGAGCTGTTTTTT. Amino acid sequence: CSVPGTGTGELFF.

This clonotype was seen repeatedly, ten times or more. J is TRBJ2-1 and V is TRBV20-1; no clear D gene. Trimming pared 2 bases from V and 4 bases from J, leaving 9 bases between. Germline-derived CDR1 and CDR2 are DFQATT and SNEGSKA (reference sequence). The CDR3 runs 13 residues. CDR3 sequence: CSARSFSYNEQFF. The CDR3 DNA reads as TGCAGTGCTAGATCCTTTTCTTACAATGAGCAGTTCTTC.

The DNA of the CDR3 is TGCAGTGCTAGAGCTGCAGGTGCCCTCGATCAGCCCCAGCATTTT. Amino acids: CSARAAGALDQPQHF. This chain joins TRBV20-1 and TRBJ1-5; D gene unclear. V lost 1 base to trimming and J lost 5 bases, with 15 bases between them. CDR3 length: 15 residues. The germline V gene encodes CDR1 DFQATT and CDR2 SNEGSKA (reference sequence).

V usage is TRBV20-1 and J usage is TRBJ2-5, with D unresolved. Trimming took 3 bases from V and 5 from J, leaving 7 bases between them. Germline V CDR1 and CDR2: DFQATT, SNEGSKA (reference sequence). The CDR3 runs 11 residues. This CDR3 is CSASVRETQYF. CDR3 DNA sequence: TGCAGTGCTAGCGTGCGCGAGACCCAGTACTTC.

This clonotype was picked up many times. This rearrangement joins TRBV20-1 to TRBJ2-7; possibly TRBD2 for D (7 bases). CDR3 length: 15 amino acids. Germline CDR1 is DFQATT and CDR2 is SNEGSKA (reference sequence). Deletions cut 4 bases from V and 0 bases from J, with 16 bases between. CDR3 sequence: CSATTGSGVSYEQYF. DNA of the CDR3: TGCAGTGCTACCACAGGGAGCGGGGTCTCCTACGAGCAGTACTTC.

This clonotype was detected many times. This chain links TRBV29-1 with TRBJ2-3; TRBD1 agrees at 8 bases. The junction had 6 bases not matched to a gene; V was cut back by 7 bases and J by 6 bases. This CDR3 contains 12 residues. CDR1 and CDR2 (germline): SQVTM, ANQGSEA. This chain's CDR3 is CSAGQELDTQYF. For the CDR3, the DNA is TGCAGCGCGGGACAGGAGTTGGATACGCAGTATTTT.

This clonotype was detected only a few times. V usage is TRBV6-5 and J usage is TRBJ1-5; D gene uncertain. The V gene lost 2 bases and the J gene lost 0 bases, with 8 bases spanning the gap. Germline V gene sequence: CDR1 MNHEY, CDR2 SVGAGI. The CDR3 loop spans 15 amino acids. This CDR3 is CASSYGPDSNQPQHF. CDR3 coding DNA: TGTGCCAGCAGTTACGGCCCGGATAGCAATCAGCCCCAGCATTTT.

This clonotype has a handful of counts. This chain links TRBV4-2 with TRBJ2-1; possible D gene TRBD2, 5 bases. Germline CDR1 and CDR2: LGHNA and YNFKEQ. The ends were cut back, 11 bases at V and 7 bases at J, with 15 bases in the middle. CDR3 length: 12 amino acids. The CDR3 spells CAGGYEINEQFF. DNA of the CDR3: TGTGCCGGCGGGTACGAGATTAATGAGCAGTTCTTC.

The rearrangement joins TRBV29-1 to TRBJ1-2; D is ambiguous. V dropped 5 bases and J dropped 7 bases, with 8 bases sitting between them. This CDR3 is built from 10 residues. CDR1 SQVTM and CDR2 ANQGSEA come from the germline V gene. The CDR3 here is CSVSSVGYTF. The CDR3, as DNA: TGCAGCGTTTCTAGCGTTGGCTACACCTTC.

This clonotype was picked up one time. The V gene is TRBV7-2, the J gene TRBJ2-7; 11 bases map to TRBD2. This CDR3 region has 16 residues. Trimming cost V 5 bases and J 2 bases; bases outside gene matches: 8. CDR1 is SGHTA, CDR2 FQGNSA, per germline. CDR3 protein: CASSRDLAGGTYEQYF. In DNA form, the CDR3 reads TGTGCCAGCAGCCGAGACTTAGCGGGAGGGACCTACGAGCAGTACTTC.

There are a few counts of this clonotype. The V and J genes are TRBV20-1 and TRBJ2-3, with 10 nucleotides matching TRBD2. V lost 3 bases, J lost 1 base, and 1 base stayed unmatched. The CDR3 runs to 14 residues. The germline V gene encodes CDR1 DFQATT and CDR2 SNEGSKA (reference sequence). The CDR3 loop reads CSASGTSGTDTQYF. Here the CDR3 DNA reads TGCAGTGCTAGTGGGACTAGCGGCACAGATACGCAGTATTTT.

The chain is built from TRBV29-1 and TRBJ2-7, with a tentative D call TRBD1 (5 bases). The germline gives CDR1 SQVTM, CDR2 ANQGSEA. Trimming shortened V by 4 bases and J by 1 base, and 14 bases separated the two germline ends. The CDR3 extends over 14 amino acids. CDR3 DNA sequence: TGCAGCGTTGTGCAAAATACAGGTTCCTACGAGCAGTACTTC. It encodes CSVVQNTGSYEQYF.

This chain uses TRBV7-2 with TRBJ2-3, with D possibly matching TRBD1 (6 bases). Trimming shortened V by 9 bases and J by 2 bases, and 12 bases separated the two germline ends. The CDR3 consists of 13 residues. Germline CDR1 is SGHTA and CDR2 is FQGNSA. The CDR3 nucleotides read TGTGCCAGTCGGACAGTGAACACAGATACGCAGTATTTT. This codes for CASRTVNTDTQYF.

The V and J genes are TRBV24-1 and TRBJ2-1, with D unresolved. This CDR3 is built from 16 residues. The V end lost 1 base, the J end lost 2 bases, and 11 bases lay between the germline ends. From germline, CDR1 is KGHDR and CDR2 SFDVKD. DNA for the CDR3: TGTGCCACCAGTGATTTTAGCCCTGGGGCCTACAATGAGCAGTTCTTC. It translates to CATSDFSPGAYNEQFF.

This clonotype was detected many times. The rearrangement links TRBV27 to TRBJ2-2; TRBD1 matches 9 bases. Trimming removed 5 bases from V and 8 bases from J; junction bases left unmatched: 6. The CDR3 consists of 14 residues. Germline V gene lookup returns CDR1 MNHEY and CDR2 SMNVEV (reference sequence). The CDR3 region has the DNA TGTGCCAGCAGTGTCGACAGGGGGGGAGGGGAGCTGTTTTTT. Residues: CASSVDRGGGELFF.

The chain links TRBV20-1 to TRBJ2-1, with a weak D call TRBD2 (6 bases). Germline CDR1 reads DFQATT; CDR2 reads SNEGSKA (reference sequence). Trimming cost V 3 bases and J 7 bases, with 16 bases left between them. The length of the CDR3 is 14 residues. CDR3 loop: CSASLALPVNEQFF. CDR3 nucleotides: TGCAGTGCTAGCCTAGCGTTACCGGTTAATGAGCAGTTCTTC.

The V gene is TRBV20-1, the J gene TRBJ2-5; possibly TRBD2 for D (7 bases). V shed 5 bases and J shed 13 bases, with 35 bases lying between them. The germline V gene has CDR1 DFQATT and CDR2 SNEGSKA (reference sequence). The CDR3 spans 17 residues. The DNA for the CDR3 is TGCAGTGCTGGGGGGGGGGCTCAGAGCTTACGTGGTCTAGTACCGTACTTC. Translated, it gives CSAGGGAQSLRGLVPYF.

A single count supports this clonotype. This chain connects TRBV4-2 to TRBJ2-1; D gene uncertain. Germline V gives CDR1 LGHNA, CDR2 YNFKEQ. V lost 1 base and J 2 bases, leaving 15 bases between the germline ends. This CDR3 contains 17 residues. The CDR3 here is CASSQAPPRVAYNEQFF. CDR3 nucleotide sequence: TGTGCCAGCAGCCAAGCCCCTCCTAGGGTCGCCTACAATGAGCAGTTCTTC.

A few counts support this clonotype. This sequence joins TRBV4-2 and TRBJ2-7; D is unresolved. This CDR3 spans 15 amino acids. Germline CDR1 is LGHNA and CDR2 is YNFKEQ. V shed 0 bases and J shed 7 bases, with 16 bases lying between them. CDR3 sequence (DNA): TGTGCCAGCAGCCAAGATGGGTTTTCACTCGCAGAGCAGTACTTC. Protein sequence: CASSQDGFSLAEQYF.

The gene calls are TRBV7-6 and TRBJ1-1, with 8 bases lining up with TRBD1. Germline V gene lookup returns CDR1 SGHVS and CDR2 FNYEAQ. This CDR3 is built from 14 residues. V shed 9 bases and J 1 base; nucleotides not matched to a gene: 7. This CDR3 is CASRTGTGNTEAFF. CDR3 DNA: TGTGCCAGTAGAACCGGGACAGGGAACACTGAAGCTTTCTTT.

This clonotype was counted many times. The chain combines TRBV11-2 with TRBJ2-7; 8 nucleotides align to TRBD2. The length of the CDR3 is 15 residues. Germline V gives CDR1 SGHAT, CDR2 FQNNGV. V gave up 3 bases and J gave up 5 bases; unmatched junction bases: 9. The DNA of the CDR3 is TGTGCCAGCAGCTTCGGCGGGACTAGTCTGGACGAGCAGTACTTC. Translated, it gives CASSFGGTSLDEQYF.

The chain couples TRBV2 to TRBJ2-1, with TRBD2 identical over 11 bases. The CDR3 is made up of 19 amino acids. V lost 3 bases, J lost 5 bases, and 15 bases stayed unmatched. The germline gives CDR1 SNHLY, CDR2 FYNNEI. CDR3 sequence (DNA): TGTGCCAGCAGTGACCCGGCTAGCGGGGGGACTACCAACGACAATGAGCAGTTCTTC. Translating it yields CASSDPASGGTTNDNEQFF.

The J gene is TRBJ1-1, the V gene TRBV28; the D gene is possibly TRBD1 (5 bases). CDR3 length equals 13 residues. V gave up 1 base and J gave up 10 bases, with 13 bases separating them. From germline, CDR1 is MDHEN and CDR2 SYDVKM. In DNA, the CDR3 is TGTGCCAGCAGTTTATTGGGGCGAAGAGGAGCTTTCTTT. Translating it yields CASSLLGRRGAFF.

This chain uses TRBV20-1 with TRBJ2-1; TRBD2 might be the D (6 bases). Looked up from germline, CDR1 is DFQATT and CDR2 is SNEGSKA (reference sequence). CDR3 length equals 15 residues. Trimming left V 1 base short and J 3 bases short, with 13 bases between. The DNA for the CDR3 is TGCAGTGCTAGAGCCCGGGACTTTTACTACAATGAGCAGTTCTTC. Protein: CSARARDFYYNEQFF.

This clonotype showed up many times. This chain joins TRBV21-1 and TRBJ2-2. TRBV21-1 is a pseudogene locus. There are 10 residues in the CDR3. CDR3 DNA: TGTGCCATCCAGTCCGGGGAGCTGTTTTTT. This gives the protein CAIQSGELFF.

Here the CDR3 reads CASSQERQAYYGYTF. DNA of the CDR3: TGTGCCAGCAGCCAAGAACGACAGGCGTACTATGGCTACACCTTC. V and J are TRBV4-2 and TRBJ1-2, with D perhaps matching TRBD1 (6 bases). V dropped 0 bases and J dropped 3 bases, with 11 bases sitting between them. Germline CDR1 reads LGHNA; CDR2 reads YNFKEQ. This CDR3 spans 15 amino acids.

This rearrangement joins TRBV6-6 to TRBJ1-2, with 8 bases lining up with TRBD1. Germline V CDR1 and CDR2: MNHNY, SVGAGI (reference sequence). The CDR3 totals 13 residues. The ends lost 5 bases at V and 4 bases at J; junction bases unmatched: 3. As DNA, the CDR3 is TGTGCCAGCAGTACCGGGACAGGCTATGGCTACACCTTC. This sequence encodes CASSTGTGYGYTF.

This clonotype was detected ten times or more. The chain recombines TRBV4-1 with TRBJ2-1, with a weak D call TRBD1 (7 bases). The CDR3 runs 15 residues. Deletions cut 6 bases from V and 5 bases from J, with 17 bases between. CDR1 MGHRA and CDR2 YSYEKL come from the germline V gene. The CDR3 here is CASRGWRGQHNEQFF. For the CDR3, the DNA is TGCGCCAGCAGGGGATGGAGGGGGCAACACAATGAGCAGTTCTTC.

In this sample, this clonotype turned up many times. The rearrangement links TRBV12-3 or TRBV12-4 to TRBJ2-3; D not certain. V was shortened by 5 bases and J by 6 bases, with 15 bases between the two germline ends. The CDR3 length is 14 residues. The CDR3 DNA follows: TGTGCCAGCAGTCGGAGCACGGGCATGGATACGCAGTATTTT. It encodes CASSRSTGMDTQYF.